The 2 T cell receptor beta chains reported below all come from one sample, sequenced in a study of patients and donors after allogeneic stem cell transplantation. Using its own MiXCR run on the RT-PCR reads, TCRdb lists one record per CDR3 protein. The sample lists over 350,000 distinct CDR3 sequences; 16% were seen once. The sequencing input was blood, either unsorted or a sorted T cell fraction (not recorded which). These receptors were obtained from a human donor who was either an allogeneic HSCT recipient or a stem cell or donor lymphocyte infusion donor (not recorded which). It is not recorded whose cells these are; they may come from a transplant donor.

This clonotype turned up a few times. CDR3 residues: CSAPFSGPWDEQFF. CDR3 nucleotides: TGCAGTGCCCCATTTAGCGGCCCCTGGGATGAGCAGTTCTTC. The chain couples TRBV20-1 to TRBJ2-1; TRBD2 might be the D (6 bases). The CDR3 extends over 14 amino acids. Germline V gives CDR1 DFQATT, CDR2 SNEGSKA (reference sequence). V dropped 6 bases and J dropped 8 bases, with 20 bases sitting between them.

The rearrangement joins TRBV19 to TRBJ1-1, with TRBD1 identical over 7 bases. Unmatched junction bases numbered 7, after V lost 5 bases and J lost 4 bases. Germline assignment: CDR1 LNHDA and CDR2 SQIVND (reference sequence). The CDR3 contains 14 residues. For the CDR3, the DNA is TGTGCCAGTAGTCCGACAGGGTGGGCCACTGAAGCTTTCTTT. It is translated as CASSPTGWATEAFF.